This T cell receptor beta chain originates from a study of regulatory T cells in long-lasting Graves disease (dated by TCRdb to about 2021). With respect to the entire study: Persistent Graves' disease was defined as antithyroid drug treatment for over 5 years with persistently positive TSH receptor autoantibodies. Persistent Graves' disease patients were compared with newly diagnosed Graves' disease patients by peripheral blood TCR sequencing and RNA sequencing. The study was conducted in China and was registered as a clinical trial. A total of 33 samples underwent TCR sequencing, from roughly 13 patients with persistent Graves' disease and 20 or so patients with newly diagnosed Graves' disease. In the clinical cohort, patients with persistent Graves' disease had used antithyroid drugs for an average of about 10.3 years. Study-wide conclusions, independent of this receptor: Because the primary lesion, thyroid tissue, could not be accessed, the study looked at peripheral blood alone. Persistent Graves' disease patients showed lower TCR Shannon entropy and fewer highly expanded clones than newly diagnosed patients, suggesting clonal expansion. The authors noted that the small sample size was a limitation that may lower accuracy. TRBV28, TRBJ1-2 and TRBJ2-5 were preferentially used in persistent disease, while TRBV20-1 and TRBJ2-1 were favored in newly diagnosed disease. Sequencing and analysis were limited to the TCR beta chain. Patients with persistent disease shared more public clonotypes (approximately 2,500) than newly diagnosed patients did (more than 900).

The CDR3 numbers 14 residues from cysteine through phenylalanine. Only the CDR3 portion is preserved as DNA: 42 bases, with reading frame beginning at the first base. V gives up 4 bases and J gives up 5 bases, and the segment between their germline ends measures 12 bases. Reading the germline V gene (reference sequence) gives CDR1 LNHDA and CDR2 SQIVND. For this clonotype: No antigen is known for it. Nothing much larger sits one base from this clone, and base qualities are not available.

Library preparation was by multiplex PCR. TCRdb names Illumina HiSeq 4000 as the instrument used. To build TCR beta libraries, CDR3 regions were amplified by Arm-PCR using iRepertoire HTBI primers. PCR products were gel purified before sequencing. The authors' pipeline ran thus. Gene usage analysis of CDR3 amino acid clonotypes used the roughly 60 TRBV and 11 to 15 TRBJ segments found across samples. Filtered high-quality paired reads were merged into contigs using COPE and FqMerger. BLAST was used to align contigs to IMGT TRBV, TRBD and TRBJ reference genes, and CDR3 was defined according to IMGT. Highly expanded clones were defined as clonotypes with a frequency above 0.1%. Shannon entropy served as the measure of repertoire diversity, while the Gini coefficient captured V-J evenness. A clonotype found in more than one individual was treated as public. TCRdb cleaned the public reads at Q25 with fastp, built clones with MiXCR and kept in-frame beta chains. Entries that share a CDR3 protein sequence are merged under the most common genes and DNA. The V and J calls shown here were made by TCRdb, not taken from the authors' results. The sample includes about 660,000 distinct CDR3 sequences, with 30% observed a single time. About 40% of the sample lies in the top ten.

The time point label of this sample denotes: persistent/refractory GD, antithyroid drugs over 5 years with positive TRAb. For both TCR sequencing and RNA sequencing, RNA was extracted from PBMCs in TRIzol. The diagnosis of Graves' disease was made according to American Thyroid Association guidelines. The patients came from an endocrinology department in Xi'an, China. Each patient gave roughly 10 milliliters of peripheral blood, collected in an EDTA anticoagulant tube. PBMCs were isolated by Ficoll Paque Plus density gradient separation without further T cell sorting. An Agilent 2100 Bioanalyzer and agarose gel were used to assess RNA quality, and a NanoDrop 2000 was used to measure RNA concentration.

The chain uses TRBV19 and TRBJ1-5; a tentative D call is TRBD1 (5 bases match). This sequence was found in a female donor with Graves disease. Here the sequenced sample was peripheral blood mononuclear cells (PBMCs), taken when the disease was refractory, from a patient treated with antithyroid drugs. The DNA reads TGTGCCAGTAGTACGGGACCTACGGATCAGCCCCAGCATTTT. Translated, it gives CASSTGPTDQPQHF.